This entry lists 13 T cell receptor beta chains sequenced from one sample in a study of OX40 agonist ivuxolimab in advanced cancers. Profiled with immunoSEQ multiplex PCR; TCRdb holds only in-frame clones, not every one. The repertoire holds 65,000 to 90,000 clones, with roughly 90% as singletons. Sequenced material: CD4+ or CD8+ T cells sorted from blood, taken in a trial of the OX40 agonist ivuxolimab. The source of these receptors is an adult with an advanced solid tumor such as melanoma, head and neck, liver or kidney cancer.

The rearrangement uses TRBV10-3 and TRBJ2-5, with D perhaps matching TRBD2 (6 bases). V shed 2 bases and J shed 1 base, with 11 bases lying between them. Germline values: CDR1 ENHRY, CDR2 SYGVKD. The CDR3 covers 15 residues. DNA of the CDR3: TGTGCCATCAGTGAGCCCCAGGGAGGCCAAGAGACCCAGTACTTC. This codes for CAISEPQGGQETQYF.

This chain uses TRBV19 with TRBJ1-5, with D unresolved. The CDR3 runs to 13 residues. Germline assignment: CDR1 LNHDA and CDR2 SQIVND (reference sequence). V lost 0 bases, J lost 6 bases, and 6 bases lay in between. CDR3: CASSIDTAQPQHF. In DNA, the CDR3 is TGTGCCAGTAGTATAGATACAGCTCAGCCCCAGCATTTT.

In this sample, this clone turned up once. The V and J genes are TRBV4-3 and TRBJ2-2; weak D call: TRBD1 (6 bases). CDR3 length: 14 amino acids. Germline V gene data show CDR1 as LGHNA and CDR2 as YSLEER. Trimming left V 1 base short and J 3 bases short, with 6 bases between. The CDR3 DNA is TGCGCCAGCAGCCAAGGACAGGACACCGGGGAGCTGTTTTTT. Protein: CASSQGQDTGELFF.

This sequence joins TRBV25-1 and TRBJ1-1; perhaps TRBD1 as D (5 bases). V was pared by 6 bases and J by 4 bases, with 18 bases between. Germline CDR1 MGHDK, CDR2 SYGVNS. The CDR3 consists of 15 residues. CDR3 amino acids: CASRRAVGVATEAFF. CDR3 in DNA: TGTGCCAGCAGGAGAGCAGTAGGGGTAGCCACTGAAGCTTTCTTT.

The chain couples TRBV19 to TRBJ2-1; a weak D match, TRBD2 (5 bases). V shed 10 bases and J shed 5 bases, with 15 bases lying between them. From germline, CDR1 is LNHDA and CDR2 SQIVND (reference sequence). This CDR3 is 13 amino acids long. This CDR3 reads CATTRGGDNEQFF. CDR3 DNA: TGTGCCACGACCCGCGGAGGAGACAATGAGCAGTTCTTC.

This chain links TRBV6-1 with TRBJ2-2; TRBD1 might be the D (5 bases). The CDR3 is made up of 15 amino acids. With 9 bases removed from V and 0 bases from J, the gap between germline ends came to 14 bases. The V gene's germline CDR1 is MNHNS and CDR2 SASEGT. The CDR3 reads CASRKGEANTGELFF. Here the CDR3 DNA reads TGTGCCAGTAGGAAAGGGGAAGCGAACACCGGGGAGCTGTTTTTT.

The chain's CDR3 is CASSQRQESNYGYTF. For the CDR3, the DNA is TGCGCCAGCAGTCAAAGACAGGAATCAAACTATGGCTACACCTTC. The V call is TRBV23-1, the J call TRBJ1-2, with D maybe TRBD1 (6 bases). TRBV23-1 is an open reading frame, and its role is uncertain. The CDR3 runs to 15 residues. V was trimmed by 2 bases and J by 2 bases, leaving 12 bases between them.

This chain links TRBV25-1 with TRBJ2-1; 13 bases align to TRBD2. With V trimmed by 0 bases and J by 7 bases, 9 bases remained unmatched. There are 18 residues in the CDR3. The germline gives CDR1 MGHDK, CDR2 SYGVNS. In nucleotides, the CDR3 is TGTGCCAGCAGTGAATATCCCTCACTAGCGGGAGGGCCAAATGAGCAGTTCTTC. It yields the protein CASSEYPSLAGGPNEQFF.

The CDR3 bases are TGTGCCAGCAGTTCCCCGGAGCCCCAGCATTTT. Amino acid sequence: CASSSPEPQHF. The chain combines TRBV28 with TRBJ1-5; D is undetermined. The V gene lost 4 bases and the J gene lost 8 bases, with 6 bases spanning the gap. This CDR3 has 11 residues. Germline CDR1 is MDHEN and CDR2 is SYDVKM.

The CDR3 spells CASSIPAGNTEAFF. The DNA of the CDR3 is TGTGCCAGTAGTATTCCGGCAGGGAACACTGAAGCTTTCTTT. The rearrangement links TRBV19 to TRBJ1-1; D is ambiguous. V was trimmed by 3 bases and J by 1 base, leaving 9 bases between them. The length of the CDR3 is 14 residues. The germline V gene encodes CDR1 LNHDA and CDR2 SQIVND (reference sequence). Together with reference TRBV19 and TRBJ1-1, the CDR3 gives the full variable domain: DGGITQSPKYLFRKEGQNVTLSCEQNLNHDAMYWYRQDPGQGLRLIYYSQIVNDFQKGDIAEGYSVSREKKESFPLTVTSAQKNPTAFYLCASSIPAGNTEAFFGQGTRLTVV.

The chain is built from TRBV10-3 and TRBJ1-2; D is possibly TRBD1 (5 bases). The CDR3 is 13 residues long. Germline assignment: CDR1 ENHRY and CDR2 SYGVKD. V gave up 6 bases and J gave up 4 bases, with 12 bases separating them. The CDR3: CAISAGLAYGYTF. The CDR3 DNA reads TGTGCCATCAGCGCAGGGTTGGCCTATGGCTACACCTTC.

The chain joins TRBV7-2 to TRBJ2-3; 7 nucleotides align to TRBD1. CDR3 length: 14 amino acids. V shed 5 bases, J shed 8 bases, and the junction held 10 bases outside the gene matches. Germline V gene sequence: CDR1 SGHTA, CDR2 FQGNSA. CDR3 residues: CASSPQGSFGTQYF. The CDR3 DNA reads as TGTGCCAGCAGCCCACAGGGGTCGTTTGGTACGCAGTATTTT.

DNA of the CDR3: TGCAGCGTTGTCAGTCACCTGACGAACACTGAAGCTTTCTTT. It specifies CSVVSHLTNTEAFF. The V gene is TRBV29-1, the J gene TRBJ1-1; no reliable D call. V shed 4 bases and J shed 1 base, with 13 bases lying between them. Germline CDR1 reads SQVTM; CDR2 reads ANQGSEA. The CDR3 runs to 14 residues.